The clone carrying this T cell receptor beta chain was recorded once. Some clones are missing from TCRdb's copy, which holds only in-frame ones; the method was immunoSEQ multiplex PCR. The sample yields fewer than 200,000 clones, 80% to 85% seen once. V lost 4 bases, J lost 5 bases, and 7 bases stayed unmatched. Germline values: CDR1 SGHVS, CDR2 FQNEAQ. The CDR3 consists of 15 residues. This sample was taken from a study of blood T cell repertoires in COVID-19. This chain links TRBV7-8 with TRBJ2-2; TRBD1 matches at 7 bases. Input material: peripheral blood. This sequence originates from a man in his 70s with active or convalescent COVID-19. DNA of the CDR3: TGTGCCAGCAGCTCCAGACAGGGATGGACCGGGGAGCTGTTTTTT. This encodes CASSSRQGWTGELFF.